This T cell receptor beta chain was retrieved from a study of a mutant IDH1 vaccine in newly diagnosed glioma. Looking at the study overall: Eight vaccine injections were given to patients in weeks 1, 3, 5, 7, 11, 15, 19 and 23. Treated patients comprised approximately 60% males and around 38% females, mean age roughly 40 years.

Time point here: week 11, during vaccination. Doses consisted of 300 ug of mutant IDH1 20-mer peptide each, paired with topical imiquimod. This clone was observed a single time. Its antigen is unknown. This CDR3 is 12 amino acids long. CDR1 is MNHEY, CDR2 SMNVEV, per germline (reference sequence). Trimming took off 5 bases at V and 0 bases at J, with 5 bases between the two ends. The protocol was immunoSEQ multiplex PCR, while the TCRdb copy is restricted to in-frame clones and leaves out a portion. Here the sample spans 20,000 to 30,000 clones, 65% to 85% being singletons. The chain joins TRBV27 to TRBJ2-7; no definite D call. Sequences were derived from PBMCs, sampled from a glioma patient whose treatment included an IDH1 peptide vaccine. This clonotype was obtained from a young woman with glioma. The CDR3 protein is CASSPPSYEQYF. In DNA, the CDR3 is TGTGCCAGCAGTCCCCCCTCCTACGAGCAGTACTTC.